These T cell receptor beta chains were read from a single sample in a study of cytomegalovirus exposure and HLA in healthy donors. Clones were read by immunoSEQ multiplex PCR, and TCRdb kept only the in-frame ones, dropping some. Here the sample spans roughly 140,000 clones, 80% being singletons. Specimen: PBMCs. The receptor set was obtained from a male donor in good health and CMV-seronegative. The CDR3 runs from the conserved cysteine through the conserved F or W. Each record gives: D gene, J gene, V gene, clone size, CDR3 protein, CDR3 DNA. D genes are given only for firm matches. Clone size is not always given. Where it is, it says once, few, many or a class for expanded clones.

TRBD1	TRBJ1-6	TRBV7-2	NA	CASSSGTGKGSPLHF	TGTGCCAGCAGCTCCGGGACAGGGAAAGGGTCACCCCTCCACTTT
NA	TRBJ2-3	TRBV19	few	CASSILRGADTQYF	TGTGCCAGTAGTATACTCAGGGGGGCAGATACGCAGTATTTT
TRBD1	TRBJ1-4	TRBV5-6	NA	CASSRDRDWNEKLFF	TGTGCCAGCAGCCGGGACAGGGATTGGAATGAAAAACTGTTTTTT
TRBD2	TRBJ2-3	TRBV9	NA	CASSVGGRAGDTQYF	TGTGCCAGCAGCGTAGGGGGGAGGGCTGGAGATACGCAGTATTTT
TRBD2	TRBJ2-4	TRBV2	NA	CASQGGSLAKNIQYF	TGTGCCAGTCAGGGAGGGAGTCTAGCCAAAAACATTCAGTACTTC
TRBD1	TRBJ2-2	TRBV7-8	NA	CASSLVGRGTGELFF	TGTGCCAGCAGCTTAGTGGGCAGGGGGACCGGGGAGCTGTTTTTT
TRBD1	TRBJ2-5	TRBV27	NA	CASSFGRGKTQYF	TGTGCCAGCAGCTTCGGCAGGGGGAAGACCCAGTACTTC
NA	TRBJ2-6	TRBV28	NA	CASISSTVSGANVLTF	TGTGCCAGCATCTCCAGTACCGTCTCTGGGGCCAACGTCCTGACTTTC
NA	TRBJ2-5	TRBV5-4	NA	CASRRDQETQYF	TGTGCCAGCAGACGGGACCAAGAGACCCAGTACTTC
TRBD2	TRBJ2-3	TRBV7-8	NA	CASSLVAGGGRTDTQYF	TGTGCCAGCAGCTTAGTGGCGGGGGGGGGCCGTACAGATACGCAGTATTTT
TRBD2	TRBJ2-2	TRBV4-2	NA	CASSQYTGTSGEVITGELFF	TGTGCCAGCAGCCAATACACCGGGACTAGCGGGGAAGTTATCACCGGGGAGCTGTTTTTT
NA	TRBJ1-2	TRBV9	NA	CASSAGSGYTF	TGTGCCAGCAGCGCCGGTAGCGGCTACACCTTC
NA	TRBJ2-3	TRBV7-2	NA	CASSLARATDTQYF	TGTGCCAGCAGCTTAGCGCGGGCCACAGATACGCAGTATTTT
NA	TRBJ1-2	TRBV5-6	NA	CASSPGRASNYGYTF	TGTGCCAGCAGCCCCGGCAGGGCCTCTAACTATGGCTACACCTTC
NA	TRBJ1-3	TRBV30	NA	CAWQGIYTIYF	TGTGCCTGGCAGGGGATCTACACCATATATTTT
TRBD1	TRBJ2-5	TRBV19	NA	CASSIGGGFRGLETQYF	TGTGCCAGTAGTATTGGTGGTGGGTTCAGGGGGCTTGAGACCCAGTACTTC
TRBD1	TRBJ1-3	TRBV7-9	NA	CASSLQGDGNTIYF	TGTGCCAGCAGCTTACAGGGGGATGGAAACACCATATATTTT
NA	TRBJ2-7	TRBV11-3	NA	CASSFWLAGPVEQYF	TGTGCCAGCAGCTTTTGGCTAGCCGGACCGGTGGAGCAGTACTTC
TRBD2	TRBJ2-4	TRBV6-1	NA	CASSEVGTPGRNIQYF	TGTGCCAGCAGTGAAGTAGGCACCCCCGGGAGGAACATTCAGTACTTC
TRBD1	TRBJ2-7	TRBV5-1	NA	CASGRQGAYEQYF	TGCGCCAGTGGGAGACAGGGGGCGTACGAGCAGTACTTC
TRBD1	TRBJ2-5	TRBV5-6	NA	CASSLQGAAETQYF	TGTGCCAGCAGCTTACAGGGGGCCGCAGAGACCCAGTACTTC
NA	TRBJ2-7	TRBV10-3	NA	CAIRGGSNEQYF	TGTGCCATCAGGGGGGGATCTAACGAGCAGTACTTC
NA	TRBJ1-3	TRBV19	NA	CASSESSGNTIYF	TGTGCCAGTTCAGAAAGCTCTGGAAACACCATATATTTT
TRBD1	TRBJ2-5	TRBV6-1	once	CASRPWTGQETQYF	TGTGCCAGCAGACCGTGGACAGGCCAAGAGACCCAGTACTTC
TRBD1	TRBJ1-5	TRBV10-1	NA	CASSELLGQGPNQPQHF	TGCGCCAGCAGTGAGCTTTTGGGACAGGGTCCCAATCAGCCCCAGCATTTT
TRBD2	TRBJ2-2	TRBV30	NA	CAWSKVSGDTGELFF	TGTGCCTGGAGTAAGGTCAGCGGGGACACCGGGGAGCTGTTTTTT
NA	TRBJ2-7	TRBV9	NA	CASSGGGYLEGEQYF	TGTGCCAGCAGCGGTGGAGGATATCTTGAGGGCGAGCAGTACTTC
NA	TRBJ2-7	TRBV28	NA	CASSLAGSSYEQYF	TGTGCCAGCAGTTTAGCGGGGAGCTCCTACGAGCAGTACTTC
NA	TRBJ2-5	TRBV6-1	NA	CASSEAVALRKETQYF	TGTGCCAGCAGTGAAGCTGTAGCGCTTCGGAAAGAGACCCAGTACTTC
NA	TRBJ1-1	TRBV9	NA	CASSEAGHTEAFF	TGTGCCAGCAGCGAGGCGGGCCACACTGAAGCTTTCTTT
TRBD1	TRBJ1-5	TRBV23-1	few	CASSPLPPTGEYLNSNQPQHF	TGCGCCAGCAGTCCACTCCCTCCGACAGGGGAATACCTTAATAGCAATCAGCCCCAGCATTTT
TRBD1	TRBJ1-5	TRBV6-1	NA	CASSPGTANQPQHF	TGTGCCAGCAGTCCAGGGACAGCAAATCAGCCCCAGCATTTT
TRBD1	TRBJ1-2	TRBV28	NA	CASSPDRAGYGYTF	TGTGCCAGCAGTCCGGACAGGGCGGGCTATGGCTACACCTTC
NA	TRBJ1-2	TRBV5-6	NA	CASSLRGSYGYTF	TGTGCCAGCAGCTTGAGGGGATCTTATGGCTACACCTTC
TRBD1	TRBJ1-3	TRBV7-9	NA	CASSSGQGFGLGNTIYF	TGTGCCAGCAGCTCCGGACAGGGATTCGGGCTCGGAAACACCATATATTTT
NA	TRBJ2-5	TRBV10-3	NA	CAICRAHQETQYF	TGTGCCATCTGCAGGGCCCACCAAGAGACCCAGTACTTC
TRBD1	TRBJ2-1	TRBV13	NA	CASSLSMGQGVYNEQFF	TGTGCCAGCAGCTTATCAATGGGCCAGGGGGTCTACAATGAGCAGTTCTTC
TRBD1	TRBJ1-1	TRBV28	once	CAIRDRGYQTAFF	TGTGCCATCCGGGACAGGGGATATCAGACAGCTTTCTTT
NA	TRBJ2-7	TRBV30	NA	CAWSTRGLSSYEQYF	TGTGCCTGGAGTACAAGGGGCCTGAGCTCCTACGAGCAGTACTTC
NA	TRBJ1-5	TRBV6-4	NA	CASSELGGQPQHF	TGTGCCAGCAGTGAATTAGGGGGTCAGCCCCAGCATTTT
TRBD1	TRBJ1-4	TRBV4-1	NA	CASRPQGASEKLFF	TGCGCCAGCAGACCACAGGGGGCGAGTGAAAAACTGTTTTTT
TRBD2	TRBJ2-7	TRBV14	few	CASSQERGDPYEQYF	TGTGCCAGCAGCCAAGAGCGGGGGGATCCCTACGAGCAGTACTTC
TRBD2	TRBJ2-1	TRBV5-1	NA	CASSSRGSGASYNEQFF	TGCGCCAGCAGCTCGCGGGGTAGCGGGGCGTCCTACAATGAGCAGTTCTTC
TRBD1	TRBJ1-1	TRBV19	NA	CASSGDRDMNTEAFF	TGTGCCAGTAGTGGGGACAGGGACATGAACACTGAAGCTTTCTTT
TRBD1	TRBJ1-2	TRBV7-2	NA	CASSLGQMKYGYTF	TGTGCCAGCAGCTTGGGACAGATGAAGTATGGCTACACCTTC
NA	TRBJ1-1	TRBV12-2	NA	CASRRRTDYYTEAFF	TGTGCAAGTCGCCGAAGGACAGACTACTACACTGAAGCTTTCTTT
NA	TRBJ1-2	TRBV14	NA	CASSQGVNYGYTF	TGTGCCAGCAGCCAAGGAGTTAACTATGGCTACACCTTC
NA	TRBJ2-3	TRBV9	NA	CASSPWGGVQITDTQYF	TGTGCCAGCAGCCCCTGGGGCGGGGTCCAGATCACAGATACGCAGTATTTT
NA	TRBJ1-2	TRBV7-2	NA	CASSFRVAGYTF	TGTGCCAGCAGCTTCCGGGTCGCGGGCTACACCTTC
NA	TRBJ2-1	TRBV19	NA	CASSIDRVNEQFF	TGTGCCAGTAGTATAGATCGCGTCAATGAGCAGTTCTTC
TRBD1	TRBJ1-2	TRBV5-1	few	CASSTQGANYGYTF	TGCGCCAGCAGCACCCAGGGGGCGAACTATGGCTACACCTTC
NA	TRBJ1-6	TRBV7-8	NA	CASSPLEVGRSPLHF	TGTGCCAGCAGCCCACTCGAGGTGGGGCGTTCACCCCTCCACTTT
NA	TRBJ1-1	TRBV4-3	NA	CASSRAGRNTEAFF	TGCGCCAGCAGCCGAGCGGGACGGAACACTGAAGCTTTCTTT
NA	TRBJ2-7	TRBV4-3	NA	CASSQGRGQSYEQYF	TGCGCCAGCAGCCAAGGACGTGGGCAGAGCTACGAGCAGTACTTC
NA	TRBJ1-1	TRBV28	NA	CASMSNTEAFF	TGTGCCAGCATGTCTAACACTGAAGCTTTCTTT
NA	TRBJ2-7	TRBV5-6	NA	CASSFRDNEQYF	TGTGCCAGCAGCTTCCGGGACAACGAGCAGTACTTC
NA	TRBJ1-2	TRBV27	NA	CASSLTGLWGYTF	TGTGCCAGCAGTTTAACCGGGTTGTGGGGCTACACCTTC
NA	TRBJ1-6	TRBV11-2	NA	CASSPSLSGSPLHF	TGTGCCAGCAGCCCCAGCTTGTCGGGGTCACCCCTCCACTTT